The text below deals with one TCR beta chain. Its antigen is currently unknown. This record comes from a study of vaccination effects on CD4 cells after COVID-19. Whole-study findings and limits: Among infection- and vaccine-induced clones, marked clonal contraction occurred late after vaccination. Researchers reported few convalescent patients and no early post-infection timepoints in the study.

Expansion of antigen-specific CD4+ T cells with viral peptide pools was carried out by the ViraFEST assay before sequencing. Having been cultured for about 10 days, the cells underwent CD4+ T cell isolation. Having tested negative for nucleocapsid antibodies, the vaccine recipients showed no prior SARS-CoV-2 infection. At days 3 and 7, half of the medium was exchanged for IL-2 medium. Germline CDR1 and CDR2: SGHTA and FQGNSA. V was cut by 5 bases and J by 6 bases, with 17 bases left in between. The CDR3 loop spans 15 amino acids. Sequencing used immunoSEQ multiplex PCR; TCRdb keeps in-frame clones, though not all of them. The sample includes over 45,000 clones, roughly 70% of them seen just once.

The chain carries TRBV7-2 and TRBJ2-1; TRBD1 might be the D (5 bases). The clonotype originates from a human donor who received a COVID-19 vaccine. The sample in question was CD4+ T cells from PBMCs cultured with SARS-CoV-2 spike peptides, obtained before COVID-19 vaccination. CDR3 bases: TGTGCCAGCAGCAATCAGGGCCTTTACGGCAATGAGCAGTTCTTC. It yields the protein CASSNQGLYGNEQFF.